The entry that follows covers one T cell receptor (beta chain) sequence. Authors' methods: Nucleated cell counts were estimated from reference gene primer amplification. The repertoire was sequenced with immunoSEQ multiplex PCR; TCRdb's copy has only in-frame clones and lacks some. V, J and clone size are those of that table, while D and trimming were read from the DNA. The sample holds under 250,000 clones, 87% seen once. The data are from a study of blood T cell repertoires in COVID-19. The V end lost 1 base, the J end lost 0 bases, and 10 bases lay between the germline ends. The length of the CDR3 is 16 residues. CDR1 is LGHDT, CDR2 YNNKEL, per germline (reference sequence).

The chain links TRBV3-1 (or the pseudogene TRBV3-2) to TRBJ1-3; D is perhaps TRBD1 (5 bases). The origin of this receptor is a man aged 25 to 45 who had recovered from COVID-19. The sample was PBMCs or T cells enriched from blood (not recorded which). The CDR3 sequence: CASSQVWTSSGNTIYF. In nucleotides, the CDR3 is TGTGCCAGCAGCCAAGTGTGGACAAGCTCTGGAAACACCATATATTTT.